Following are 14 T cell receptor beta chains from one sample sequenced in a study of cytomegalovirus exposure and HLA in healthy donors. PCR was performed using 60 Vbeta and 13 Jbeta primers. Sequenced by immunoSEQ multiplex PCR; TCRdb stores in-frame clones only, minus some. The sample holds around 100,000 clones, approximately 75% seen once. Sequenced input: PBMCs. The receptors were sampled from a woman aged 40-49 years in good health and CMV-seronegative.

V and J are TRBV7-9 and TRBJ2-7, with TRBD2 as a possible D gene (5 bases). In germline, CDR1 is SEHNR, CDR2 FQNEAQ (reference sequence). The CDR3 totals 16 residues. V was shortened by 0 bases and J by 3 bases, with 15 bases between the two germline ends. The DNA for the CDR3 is TGTGCCAGCAGCTTAGCGCTGGCAGGCCGGGGCTACGAGCAGTACTTC. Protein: CASSLALAGRGYEQYF.

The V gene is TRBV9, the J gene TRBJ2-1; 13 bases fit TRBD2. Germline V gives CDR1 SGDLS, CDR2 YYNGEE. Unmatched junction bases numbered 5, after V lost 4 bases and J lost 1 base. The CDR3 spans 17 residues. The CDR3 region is CASSTGLAGFSYNEQFF. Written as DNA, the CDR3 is TGTGCCAGCAGCACGGGACTAGCGGGATTTTCCTACAATGAGCAGTTCTTC.

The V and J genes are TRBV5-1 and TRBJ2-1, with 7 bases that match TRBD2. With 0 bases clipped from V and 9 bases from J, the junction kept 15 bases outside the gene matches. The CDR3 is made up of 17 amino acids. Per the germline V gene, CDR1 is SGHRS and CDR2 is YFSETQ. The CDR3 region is CASSLDTLVLSGGEQFF. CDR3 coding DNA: TGCGCCAGCAGCTTGGATACACTCGTCCTCTCGGGGGGTGAGCAGTTCTTC.

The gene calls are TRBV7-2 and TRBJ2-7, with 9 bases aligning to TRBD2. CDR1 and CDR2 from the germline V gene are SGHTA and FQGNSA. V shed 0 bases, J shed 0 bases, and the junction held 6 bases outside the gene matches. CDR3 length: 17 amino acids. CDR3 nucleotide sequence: TGTGCCAGCAGCTTAGCGAGGGCTAGCGGGGACTCCTACGAGCAGTACTTC. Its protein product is CASSLARASGDSYEQYF. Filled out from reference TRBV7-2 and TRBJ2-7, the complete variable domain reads GAGVSQSPSNKVTEKGKDVELRCDPISGHTALYWYRQSLGQGLEFLIYFQGNSAPDKSGLPSDRFSAERTGGSVSTLTIQRTQQEDSAVYLCASSLARASGDSYEQYFGPGTRLTVT.

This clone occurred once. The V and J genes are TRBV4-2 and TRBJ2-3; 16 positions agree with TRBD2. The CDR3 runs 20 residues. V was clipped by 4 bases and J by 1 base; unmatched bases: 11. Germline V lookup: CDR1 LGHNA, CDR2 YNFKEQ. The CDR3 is CASSPNPGLAGGLGTDTQYF. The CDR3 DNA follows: TGTGCCAGCAGCCCGAATCCGGGACTAGCGGGGGGGCTCGGCACAGATACGCAGTATTTT.

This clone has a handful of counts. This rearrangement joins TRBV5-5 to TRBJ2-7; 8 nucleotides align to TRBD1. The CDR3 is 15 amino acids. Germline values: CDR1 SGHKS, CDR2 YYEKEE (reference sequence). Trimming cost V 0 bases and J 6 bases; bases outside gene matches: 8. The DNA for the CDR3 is TGTGCCAGCAGCTTGGGAGCAGGGGGCATTTTCGAGCAGTACTTC. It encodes CASSLGAGGIFEQYF.

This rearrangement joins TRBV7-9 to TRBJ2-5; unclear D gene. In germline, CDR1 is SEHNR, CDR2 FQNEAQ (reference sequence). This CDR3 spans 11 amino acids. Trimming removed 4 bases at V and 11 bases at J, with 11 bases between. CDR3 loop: CASSSKRAQYF. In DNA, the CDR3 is TGTGCCAGCAGCTCCAAGAGAGCTCAGTACTTC.

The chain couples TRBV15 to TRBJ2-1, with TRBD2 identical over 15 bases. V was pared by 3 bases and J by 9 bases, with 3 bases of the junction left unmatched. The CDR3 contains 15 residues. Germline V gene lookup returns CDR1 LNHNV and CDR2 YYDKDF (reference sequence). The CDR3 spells CATSRGLAGGGEQFF. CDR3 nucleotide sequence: TGTGCCACCAGCAGGGGACTAGCGGGAGGTGGTGAGCAGTTCTTC.

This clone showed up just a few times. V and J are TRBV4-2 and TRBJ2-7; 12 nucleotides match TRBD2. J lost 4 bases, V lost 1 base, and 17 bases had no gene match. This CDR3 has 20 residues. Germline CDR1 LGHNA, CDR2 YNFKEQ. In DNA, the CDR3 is TGTGCCAGCAGCCAAGTGGGAGCGAGACTAGCGGGAGTATTTTTTTACGAGCAGTACTTC. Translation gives CASSQVGARLAGVFFYEQYF.

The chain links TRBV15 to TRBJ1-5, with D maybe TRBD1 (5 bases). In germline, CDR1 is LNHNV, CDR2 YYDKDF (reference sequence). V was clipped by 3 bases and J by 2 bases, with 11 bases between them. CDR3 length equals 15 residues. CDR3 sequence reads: CATSRKSGGNQPQHF. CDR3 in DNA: TGTGCCACCAGCAGGAAGTCGGGGGGCAATCAGCCCCAGCATTTT.

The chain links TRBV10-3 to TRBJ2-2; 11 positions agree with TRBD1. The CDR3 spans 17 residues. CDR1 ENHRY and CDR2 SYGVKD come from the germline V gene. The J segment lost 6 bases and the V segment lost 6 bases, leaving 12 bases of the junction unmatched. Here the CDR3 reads CAIRKGTGGGPAGELFF. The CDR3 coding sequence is TGTGCCATCAGGAAGGGGACAGGGGGTGGTCCGGCCGGGGAGCTGTTTTTT.

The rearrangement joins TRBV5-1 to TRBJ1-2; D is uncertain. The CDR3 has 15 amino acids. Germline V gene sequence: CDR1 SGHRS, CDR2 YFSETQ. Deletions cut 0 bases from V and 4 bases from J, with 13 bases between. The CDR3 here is CASSLAPVGGYGYTF. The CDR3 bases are TGCGCCAGCAGCTTGGCCCCGGTCGGCGGCTATGGCTACACCTTC. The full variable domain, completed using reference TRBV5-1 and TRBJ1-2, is KAGVTQTPRYLIKTRGQQVTLSCSPISGHRSVSWYQQTPGQGLQFLFEYFSETQRNKGNFPGRFSGRQFSNSRSEMNVSTLELGDSALYLCASSLAPVGGYGYTFGSGTRLTVV.

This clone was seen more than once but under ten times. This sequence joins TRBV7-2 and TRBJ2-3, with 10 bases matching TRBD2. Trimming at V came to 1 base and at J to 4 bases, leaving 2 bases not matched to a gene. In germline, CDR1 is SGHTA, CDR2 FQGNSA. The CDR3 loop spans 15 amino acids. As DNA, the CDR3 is TGTGCCAGCAGCTTAGTCAGCGGGGGGGCAGATACGCAGTATTTT. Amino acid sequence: CASSLVSGGADTQYF.

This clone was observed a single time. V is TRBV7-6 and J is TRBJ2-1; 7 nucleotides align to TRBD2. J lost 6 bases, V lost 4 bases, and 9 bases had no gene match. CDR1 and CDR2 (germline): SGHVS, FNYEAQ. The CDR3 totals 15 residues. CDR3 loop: CASSSLAEIFNEQFF. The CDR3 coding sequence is TGTGCCAGCAGCTCCCTAGCGGAGATCTTCAATGAGCAGTTCTTC.